These T cell receptor beta chains were read from a single sample in a study of T cell changes during pregnancy in multiple sclerosis. Produced via immunoSEQ multiplex PCR; TCRdb's table is partial and in-frame only. The top ten hold approximately 0.9% of the sample, which has 60,000 to 75,000 clones, roughly nine tenths seen once. The material sequenced was peripheral blood, taken before pregnancy. The origin of the receptors is a female donor with multiple sclerosis, enrolled in a pregnancy study. Each CDR3 is given with its conserved first and last residue. D genes are given only for firm matches. Clone size is shown for a subset of rows, as once, few, many or a class of expanded clone.

once	TRBV7-2	TRBD2	TRBJ2-3	CASSLGTSGGIRSTDTQYF	TGTGCCAGCAGCTTAGGAACTAGCGGGGGTATCAGGAGCACAGATACGCAGTATTTT
.	TRBV6-5	.	TRBJ1-2	CASSPGTAVFGYTF	TGTGCCAGCAGTCCCGGGACTGCCGTTTTCGGCTACACCTTC
.	TRBV27	.	TRBJ2-2	CASTIHPTLLSNSGELFF	TGTGCCAGCACTATACACCCTACACTTCTTAGCAACTCCGGGGAGCTGTTTTTT
few	TRBV6-6	.	TRBJ1-1	CASSTGISMNTEAFF	TGTGCCAGCAGTACAGGGATTTCGATGAACACTGAAGCTTTCTTT
.	TRBV6-4	.	TRBJ2-3	CASSATQSRPDTQYF	TGTGCCAGCAGTGCGACTCAGTCTCGTCCAGATACGCAGTATTTT
.	TRBV5-1	.	TRBJ1-6	CASSPRGGAGNSPLHF	TGCGCCAGCAGCCCCCGTGGGGGGGCAGGGAATTCACCCCTCCACTTT
.	TRBV18	TRBD2	TRBJ2-7	CASSPRLAGAYEQYF	TGTGCCAGCTCACCAAGGCTAGCGGGAGCATACGAGCAGTACTTC
.	TRBV7-2	.	TRBJ1-1	CASSRGRGSTEAFF	TGTGCCAGCAGCCGAGGGAGGGGTAGCACTGAAGCTTTCTTT
.	TRBV10-2	.	TRBJ1-2	CASSAVRAYGYTF	TGCGCCAGCAGTGCCGTCAGGGCCTATGGCTACACCTTC
.	TRBV5-4	TRBD2	TRBJ2-3	CASSLGRGGTDTQYF	TGTGCCAGCAGCTTGGGACGGGGGGGCACAGATACGCAGTATTTT
.	TRBV9	.	TRBJ2-7	CASSAGNDYEQYF	TGTGCCAGCAGCGCAGGGAACGACTACGAGCAGTACTTC
.	TRBV4-1	.	TRBJ1-6	CASRHPGSPLHF	TGCGCCAGCAGGCACCCGGGATCACCCCTCCACTTT
few	TRBV4-3	.	TRBJ2-6	CASSQDRGSGANVLTF	TGCGCCAGCAGCCAAGATCGCGGGTCTGGGGCCAACGTCCTGACTTTC
.	TRBV6-5	.	TRBJ1-1	CASSPGRMNTEAFF	TGTGCCAGCAGTCCCGGGAGAATGAACACTGAAGCTTTCTTT
once	TRBV10-3	TRBD1	TRBJ1-2	CAVPDRADGYTF	TGTGCCGTCCCGGACAGGGCCGATGGCTACACCTTC
.	TRBV7-8	.	TRBJ2-5	CASSRTVETQYF	TGTGCCAGCAGCCGGACAGTAGAGACCCAGTACTTC
.	TRBV19	.	TRBJ1-1	CASSIGPGALAEAFF	TGTGCCAGTAGTATAGGTCCAGGCGCCCTCGCTGAAGCTTTCTTT
.	TRBV7-2	.	TRBJ2-7	CASSPAGAREQYF	TGTGCCAGCAGCCCCGCAGGGGCGAGGGAGCAGTACTTC
.	TRBV9	.	TRBJ1-2	CASSVGWGRSYGYTF	TGTGCCAGCAGCGTAGGGTGGGGGCGCTCCTATGGCTACACCTTC
.	TRBV27	TRBD2	TRBJ2-1	CASSLWGGANEQFF	TGTGCCAGCAGTTTGTGGGGAGGGGCCAATGAGCAGTTCTTC
once	TRBV9	TRBD1	TRBJ2-1	CASSVEGQGAREQFF	TGTGCCAGCAGCGTGGAGGGACAGGGGGCGCGGGAGCAGTTCTTC
.	TRBV2	.	TRBJ1-5	CASSFPYGGNQPQHF	TGTGCCAGCAGTTTCCCCTACGGGGGCAATCAGCCCCAGCATTTT
.	TRBV4-1	.	TRBJ2-5	CASSQTGTYQETQYF	TGCGCCAGCAGCCAAACCGGGACATACCAAGAGACCCAGTACTTC
.	TRBV13	TRBD1	TRBJ2-7	CASSLKGARDEQYF	TGTGCCAGCAGCCTAAAGGGGGCTAGGGACGAGCAGTACTTC
few	TRBV7-3	.	TRBJ2-5	CASSLTGRGHETQYF	TGTGCCAGCAGCTTAACGGGCAGGGGTCATGAGACCCAGTACTTC